This passage covers 5 T cell receptor beta chains from one sample sequenced in a study of graft-versus-host responses after intestinal transplantation. Their recognized antigens are unknown. The assay was immunoSEQ multiplex PCR, and TCRdb's table has in-frame clones only and misses some. This sample has over 75,000 clones, with about 89% found just once. The starting material was unstimulated CD4+ T cells sorted from spleen or lymph node cells, obtained before intestinal transplant. These receptor sequences come from a human donor who received an intestinal transplant.

The V and J genes are TRBV30 and TRBJ2-5; weak D call: TRBD1 (5 bases). The V and J ends lost 4 bases and 3 bases respectively, with 6 bases between them. Germline assignment: CDR1 GTSNPN and CDR2 SVGIG (reference sequence). The CDR3 contains 11 residues. The CDR3 reads CAWTGKETQYF. CDR3 DNA sequence: TGTGCCTGGACAGGGAAAGAGACCCAGTACTTC.

The rearrangement links TRBV4-2 to TRBJ2-7; tentatively, D is TRBD1 (6 bases). The CDR3 consists of 19 residues. Trimming stripped 3 bases from V and 3 bases from J, with 27 bases between. Germline V gives CDR1 LGHNA, CDR2 YNFKEQ. Here the CDR3 reads CASSHPSLGVTGHFYEQYF. CDR3 bases: TGTGCCAGCAGCCATCCCTCTTTGGGGGTGACGGGACACTTCTACGAGCAGTACTTC.

The chain joins TRBV30 to TRBJ2-2, with D unclear. The CDR3 loop spans 12 amino acids. V shed 5 bases and J shed 7 bases, with 11 bases lying between them. Germline V gene sequence: CDR1 GTSNPN, CDR2 SVGIG (reference sequence). The CDR3 loop is CAWGPLVGELFF. Here the CDR3 DNA reads TGTGCCTGGGGCCCCCTTGTCGGGGAGCTGTTTTTT. The variable domain in full, completed from reference TRBV30 and TRBJ2-2, reads SQTIHQWPATLVQPVGSPLSLECTVEGTSNPNLYWYRQAAGRGLQLLFYSVGIGQISSEVPQNLSASRPQDRQFILSSKKLLLSDSGFYLCAWGPLVGELFFGEGSRLTVL.

This clone was detected once. The genes are TRBV6-1 and TRBJ1-5; no firm D call. The CDR3 runs to 15 residues. V lost 7 bases to trimming and J lost 0 bases, with 13 bases between them. The germline V gene encodes CDR1 MNHNS and CDR2 SASEGT. CDR3 sequence: CASTVGGNSNQPQHF. In nucleotides, the CDR3 is TGTGCCAGCACAGTTGGAGGGAATAGCAATCAGCCCCAGCATTTT.

The rearrangement links TRBV5-4 to TRBJ1-1; D uncertain. This CDR3 region has 14 residues. Germline-derived CDR1 and CDR2 are SGHNT and YYREEE (reference sequence). Between the trimmed V and J ends, which lost 2 bases and 2 bases, there was a span of 10 bases. The CDR3 bases are TGTGCCAGCAGCTTAACCCAGACAAACACTGAAGCTTTCTTT. It is translated as CASSLTQTNTEAFF.